This T cell receptor beta chain was captured in a study of T cell responses to AZD1222 COVID-19 vaccine. Whole-study results and caveats: Targets within unmutated variant regions were reportedly found for nearly half of spike-specific TCRs.

The data were produced by immunoSEQ multiplex PCR, yet TCRdb's version contains in-frame clones alone and is incomplete. The table records about 88,000 clones, under 90% of them present only once. Germline V gene sequence: CDR1 MNHEY, CDR2 SVGAGI. This CDR3 contains 16 residues. The germline V and J ends were trimmed by 0 bases and 5 bases, with 16 bases remaining between them. Notes on this clone: The antigen is not known.

This chain uses TRBV6-5 with TRBJ2-5; D could derive from TRBD1 or TRBD2 (5 bases each). The material sequenced was peripheral blood, taken on day 0 of AZD1222 vaccination. This receptor was identified in an adult in good health. DNA of the CDR3: TGTGCCAGCAGTTACTCGATTAGCCGAGGGGTGGAGACCCAGTACTTC. This gives the protein CASSYSISRGVETQYF.